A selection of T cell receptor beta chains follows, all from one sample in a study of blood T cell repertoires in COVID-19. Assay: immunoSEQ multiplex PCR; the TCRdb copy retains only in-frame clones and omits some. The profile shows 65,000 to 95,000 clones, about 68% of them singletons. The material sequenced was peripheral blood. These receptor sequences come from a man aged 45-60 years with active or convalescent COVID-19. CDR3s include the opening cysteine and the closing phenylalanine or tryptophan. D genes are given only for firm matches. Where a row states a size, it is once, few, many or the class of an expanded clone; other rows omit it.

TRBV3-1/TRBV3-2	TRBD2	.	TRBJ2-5	TGTGCCAGCAGCCTACGACCGGGAGGGGAGACCCAGTACTTC	CASSLRPGGETQYF
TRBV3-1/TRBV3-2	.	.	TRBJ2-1	TGTGCCAGCAGCCTTAGCGATCATGAGCAGTTCTTC	CASSLSDHEQFF
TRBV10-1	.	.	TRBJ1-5	TGCGCCACCACGGGGGGACCCTTCTATTATAGCAATCAGCCCCAGCATTTT	CATTGGPFYYSNQPQHF
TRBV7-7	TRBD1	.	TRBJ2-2	TGTGCTAGCAGCTTTGACAGGGGGCAGGGCACCGGGGAGCTGTTTTTT	CASSFDRGQGTGELFF
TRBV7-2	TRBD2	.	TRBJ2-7	TGTGCCAGCAGCTTAGAAGCGGGGGGTGCCTACGAGCAGTACTTC	CASSLEAGGAYEQYF
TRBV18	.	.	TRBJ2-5	TGTGCCAGCTCACCACCAGCCGAGTACCAAGAGACCCAGTACTTC	CASSPPAEYQETQYF
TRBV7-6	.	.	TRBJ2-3	TGTGCCAGCAGCTCCCCCACGGGGAGTCAAGATACGCAGTATTTT	CASSSPTGSQDTQYF
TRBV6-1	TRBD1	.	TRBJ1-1	TGTGCCAGCAGTGATCCGGGACAGCCAACTCGGGGTAGAGCTTTCTTT	CASSDPGQPTRGRAFF
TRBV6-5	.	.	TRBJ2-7	TGTGCCAGCAGACGCTTCCCATGGGGAGCCTACGAGCAGTACTTC	CASRRFPWGAYEQYF
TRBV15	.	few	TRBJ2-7	TGTGCCACCAGCAGAGACAGAAGCTACGAGCAGTACTTC	CATSRDRSYEQYF